The 28 T cell receptor beta chains below were found in one sample sequenced in a study of identical twins. TCRdb reprocessed the 5' RACE reads via MiXCR and lists one record per CDR3 protein. Of 400,000 to 500,000 distinct CDR3 sequences listed, around 20% are singletons. Source material: naive T cells sorted from blood. These receptors were taken from a man aged 45-65 years in good health.

The gene calls are TRBV20-1 and TRBJ1-5; weak D call: TRBD1 (6 bases). The CDR3 covers 14 residues. Trimming removed 4 bases from V and 3 bases from J, with 13 bases in between. Germline V lookup: CDR1 DFQATT, CDR2 SNEGSKA (reference sequence). This CDR3 is CSANLGATNQPQHF. The CDR3 nucleotides read TGCAGTGCTAATCTGGGGGCGACCAATCAGCCCCAGCATTTT.

This rearrangement joins TRBV15 to TRBJ2-3; TRBD2 matches at 7 bases. CDR3 length equals 14 residues. Germline V lookup: CDR1 LNHNV, CDR2 YYDKDF (reference sequence). The V segment lost 3 bases and the J segment 2 bases; nucleotides outside the gene matches: 2. The CDR3 DNA reads TGTGCCACCAGCAGCCGGGACTACACAGATACGCAGTATTTT. It yields the protein CATSSRDYTDTQYF. The full variable domain, its missing parts supplied by reference TRBV15 and TRBJ2-3, is DAMVIQNPRYQVTQFGKPVTLSCSQTLNHNVMYWYQQKSSQAPKLLFHYYDKDFNNEADTPDNFQSRRPNTSFCFLDIRSPGLGDTAMYLCATSSRDYTDTQYFGPGTRLTVL.

The sample holds a few counts of this clonotype. This chain uses TRBV12-3 or TRBV12-4 with TRBJ1-1; TRBD1 agrees at 10 bases. This CDR3 has 15 amino acids. The junction had 6 bases not matched to a gene; V was cut back by 5 bases and J by 3 bases. The CDR3 spells CASSARGQGDTEAFF. The CDR3, as DNA: TGTGCCAGCAGTGCCCGTGGACAGGGGGACACTGAAGCTTTCTTT.

There are a few counts of this clonotype. The CDR3 nucleotides read TGCAGTGCTAGAGCAGACGGGAGCACAGATACGCAGTATTTT. Protein: CSARADGSTDTQYF. The chain joins TRBV20-1 to TRBJ2-3; no clear D gene. From germline, CDR1 is DFQATT and CDR2 SNEGSKA (reference sequence). V gave up 1 base and J gave up 0 bases, with 8 bases separating them. The length of the CDR3 is 14 residues.

This clonotype has only a few counts. The chain combines TRBV6-1 with TRBJ2-1; TRBD2 aligns across 16 bases. This CDR3 has 14 residues. Germline CDR1 is MNHNS and CDR2 is SASEGT. Losses at the gene ends were 6 bases for V and 7 bases for J; bases not matched to a gene: 0. The chain's CDR3 is CASRGLAGGNEQFF. The DNA of the CDR3 is TGTGCCAGCAGGGGACTAGCGGGAGGGAATGAGCAGTTCTTC.

This clonotype appeared many times. The rearrangement links TRBV5-1 to TRBJ2-7; D uncertain. V dropped 0 bases and J dropped 0 bases, with 4 bases sitting between them. The CDR3 has 13 amino acids. Germline CDR1 and CDR2: SGHRS and YFSETQ. CDR3 coding DNA: TGCGCCAGCAGCTTGGCGAGCTCCTACGAGCAGTACTTC. It encodes CASSLASSYEQYF.

The chain employs TRBV5-1 and TRBJ1-4; D may be TRBD1 (5 bases). CDR3 length equals 16 residues. The V gene lost 1 base and the J gene lost 0 bases, with 10 bases spanning the gap. Per germline, CDR1 SGHRS and CDR2 YFSETQ. The CDR3 protein is CASSLPGTATNEKLFF. CDR3 nucleotides: TGCGCCAGCAGCTTGCCAGGGACTGCAACTAATGAAAAACTGTTTTTT.

The chain recombines TRBV25-1 with TRBJ1-3, with D unclear. V was cut by 5 bases and J by 0 bases, with 14 bases left in between. The CDR3 is 16 residues long. Germline CDR1 MGHDK, CDR2 SYGVNS. The CDR3 coding sequence is TGTGCCAGCAGTTCCGCAGGCGGGAGCTCTGGAAACACCATATATTTT. Residues: CASSSAGGSSGNTIYF.

The gene calls are TRBV27 and TRBJ2-1, with 7 bases that match TRBD2. Germline V lookup: CDR1 MNHEY, CDR2 SMNVEV (reference sequence). Trimming took 3 bases from V and 6 from J; bases not matched to a gene: 5. The CDR3 totals 14 residues. The CDR3 coding sequence is TGTGCCAGCAGTTTTGCGGGAGCTGGCAATGAGCAGTTCTTC. Amino acid sequence: CASSFAGAGNEQFF.

This clonotype was seen repeatedly, ten times or more. This rearrangement joins TRBV11-2 to TRBJ2-7; 8 positions agree with TRBD2. J was trimmed by 3 bases and V by 3 bases; bases with no gene match: 10. Germline V gene lookup returns CDR1 SGHAT and CDR2 FQNNGV. This CDR3 has 16 amino acids. The CDR3 bases are TGTGCCAGCAGCTTCACGACTAGCGAGGCCCTCTACGAGCAGTACTTC. Translation gives CASSFTTSEALYEQYF.

This chain uses TRBV3-1 with TRBJ2-7; 8 positions agree with TRBD1. CDR1 is LGHDT, CDR2 YNNKEL, per germline (reference sequence). This CDR3 spans 15 amino acids. V lost 2 bases and J lost 7; bases outside the gene matches: 10. The CDR3, as DNA: TGTGCCAGCAGCCAACGGTCACAGGGGGTGAGGGAGCAGTACTTC. Protein: CASSQRSQGVREQYF.

This clonotype was counted many times. The rearrangement uses TRBV28 and TRBJ2-3; 8 bases are shared with TRBD1. Trimming at V came to 3 bases and at J to 6 bases, leaving 11 bases not matched to a gene. Germline V gene data show CDR1 as MDHEN and CDR2 as SYDVKM. The length of the CDR3 is 16 residues. The CDR3 reads CASSFSRAGGLDTQYF. For the CDR3, the DNA is TGTGCCAGCAGTTTCTCACGTGCAGGGGGCCTTGATACGCAGTATTTT.

This clonotype was seen repeatedly, ten times or more. This chain uses TRBV4-1 with TRBJ1-5, with a weak D call TRBD1 (6 bases). Germline assignment: CDR1 MGHRA and CDR2 YSYEKL. There are 15 residues in the CDR3. Trimming removed 3 bases from V and 4 bases from J, with 13 bases in between. CDR3 amino acids: CASSHDRTANQPQHF. The CDR3 DNA is TGCGCCAGCAGCCATGACAGGACAGCAAATCAGCCCCAGCATTTT.

This clonotype was seen only a few times. The CDR3 sequence: CASSQGEASGTYNEQFF. CDR3 bases: TGTGCCAGCAGCCAAGGCGAAGCGAGCGGTACCTACAATGAGCAGTTCTTC. The V call is TRBV4-2, the J call TRBJ2-1; possible D gene TRBD2, 5 bases. Germline loops: CDR1 LGHNA, CDR2 YNFKEQ. V was trimmed by 1 base and J by 2 bases, leaving 15 bases between them. The CDR3 has 17 residues.

This sequence joins TRBV25-1 and TRBJ1-1; D uncertain. Germline CDR1 and CDR2: MGHDK and SYGVNS. Trimming pared 5 bases from V and 0 bases from J, leaving 10 bases between. The CDR3 consists of 14 residues. The CDR3 nucleotides read TGTGCCAGCAGTCCGGGAACGGTGAACACTGAAGCTTTCTTT. The encoded protein is CASSPGTVNTEAFF. Full variable domain (remainder filled in from reference TRBV25-1 and TRBJ1-1): EADIYQTPRYLVIGTGKKITLECSQTMGHDKMYWYQQDPGMELHLIHYSYGVNSTEKGDLSSESTVSRIRTEHFPLTLESARPSHTSQYLCASSPGTVNTEAFFGQGTRLTVV.

The rearrangement joins TRBV28 to TRBJ2-7, with D possibly matching TRBD1 (6 bases). The CDR3 covers 14 residues. Per the germline V gene, CDR1 is MDHEN and CDR2 is SYDVKM. V lost 7 bases and J 6 bases, leaving 19 bases between the germline ends. The CDR3 spells CASTQIQGNSEQYF. CDR3 nucleotides: TGTGCCAGCACCCAGATACAGGGCAACAGCGAGCAGTACTTC.

This clonotype turned up a few times. The J gene is TRBJ2-7, the V gene TRBV25-1, with D tentatively TRBD1 (6 bases). CDR3 size: 13 residues. Trimming pared 4 bases from V and 6 bases from J, leaving 13 bases between. Germline lookup yields CDR1 MGHDK and CDR2 SYGVNS. The CDR3 bases are TGTGCCAGCAGTGTCAATGTAGGGGGCGAGCAGTACTTC. It is translated as CASSVNVGGEQYF.

This clonotype was observed a few times. The rearrangement joins TRBV5-1 to TRBJ1-4; unclear D gene. The CDR3 is 16 amino acids. Germline loops: CDR1 SGHRS, CDR2 YFSETQ. V lost 0 bases, J lost 0 bases, and 9 bases lay in between. CDR3 sequence reads: CASSLGGLATNEKLFF. The DNA for the CDR3 is TGCGCCAGCAGCTTGGGGGGTTTAGCAACTAATGAAAAACTGTTTTTT.

The chain links TRBV15 to TRBJ1-1; TRBD1 aligns across 10 bases. CDR1 LNHNV and CDR2 YYDKDF come from the germline V gene (reference sequence). The V and J ends lost 3 bases and 8 bases, in that order; junction bases with no gene match: 3. The CDR3 sequence is 13 residues long. CDR3 sequence reads: CATSSWTGGEAFF. The CDR3 coding sequence is TGTGCCACCAGCAGCTGGACAGGGGGAGAAGCTTTCTTT.

The chain recombines TRBV20-1 with TRBJ2-7, with 8 bases aligning to TRBD1. V gave up 6 bases and J gave up 2 bases; unmatched junction bases: 6. The CDR3 loop spans 13 amino acids. Germline V gene data show CDR1 as DFQATT and CDR2 as SNEGSKA (reference sequence). For the CDR3, the DNA is TGCAGTGCAATGGGACAGGCCACCTACGAGCAGTACTTC. This sequence encodes CSAMGQATYEQYF.

This clonotype has a count of ten or more. The rearrangement uses TRBV5-1 and TRBJ2-1; the D call may be TRBD1 or TRBD2 (5 bases each). Germline V lookup: CDR1 SGHRS, CDR2 YFSETQ. Trimming cost V 0 bases and J 4 bases, with 11 bases left between them. The CDR3 has 15 residues. CDR3 sequence: CASSLDGTEYNEQFF. The DNA for the CDR3 is TGCGCCAGCAGCTTGGATGGGACGGAATACAATGAGCAGTTCTTC. The variable domain in full, completed from reference TRBV5-1 and TRBJ2-1, reads KAGVTQTPRYLIKTRGQQVTLSCSPISGHRSVSWYQQTPGQGLQFLFEYFSETQRNKGNFPGRFSGRQFSNSRSEMNVSTLELGDSALYLCASSLDGTEYNEQFFGPGTRLTVL.

Turning to this clonotype: Just one base apart from a much larger clone, this may be a read error. This chain uses TRBV6-1 with TRBJ2-3, with TRBD2 matching over 7 bases. Trimming cost V 5 bases and J 1 base; bases outside gene matches: 9. Germline V lookup: CDR1 MNHNS, CDR2 SASEGT. CDR3 size: 16 residues. In nucleotides, the CDR3 is TGTGCCAGCAGTCCCCTAAAAGCGGGACGCACAGATACGCAGTATTTT. Its translation: CASSPLKAGRTDTQYF.

V is TRBV28 and J is TRBJ1-2, with 7 bases identical to TRBD1. The CDR3 contains 12 residues. The V segment lost 3 bases and the J segment 14 bases; nucleotides outside the gene matches: 9. Germline V gene data show CDR1 as MDHEN and CDR2 as SYDVKM. CDR3 amino acids: CASSFLGQAETF. CDR3 nucleotide sequence: TGTGCCAGCAGTTTCCTCGGACAGGCGGAGACCTTC.

In its sample, this clonotype was seen a few times. The DNA of the CDR3 is TGTGCCAGCAGCACGGACGGGCCCCGAGCGAGATACGAGCAGTACTTC. Protein product: CASSTDGPRARYEQYF. V usage is TRBV5-6 and J usage is TRBJ2-7; D gene unclear. CDR3 length: 16 residues. V shed 4 bases and J shed 4 bases, with 21 bases lying between them. Per the germline V gene, CDR1 is SGHDT and CDR2 is YYEEEE.

This clonotype was seen at least ten times. The chain combines TRBV3-1 with TRBJ2-1; 8 nucleotides line up with TRBD1. Per the germline V gene, CDR1 is LGHDT and CDR2 is YNNKEL (reference sequence). V shed 4 bases, J shed 8 bases, and the junction held 10 bases outside the gene matches. This CDR3 region has 15 residues. The CDR3 sequence: CASSPRQGRVDEQFF. The DNA for the CDR3 is TGTGCCAGCAGCCCTAGACAGGGGCGAGTTGATGAGCAGTTCTTC.

This clonotype was picked up a small number of times. The CDR3 reads CSARELAFPGGNEQFF. In nucleotides, the CDR3 is TGCAGTGCTAGGGAACTAGCGTTCCCCGGGGGCAATGAGCAGTTCTTC. The chain couples TRBV20-1 to TRBJ2-1; 7 nucleotides agree with TRBD2. The CDR3 is 16 amino acids. V trimming: 3 bases; J trimming: 6 bases; junction bases outside the gene matches: 14. Germline V gene data show CDR1 as DFQATT and CDR2 as SNEGSKA (reference sequence).

The sample holds a few counts of this clonotype. The gene calls are TRBV10-1 and TRBJ2-7; D possibly uses TRBD1 or TRBD2 (5 bases each). V was cut by 8 bases and J by 7 bases, with 18 bases left in between. Germline assignment: CDR1 WNHNN and CDR2 SYGVQD (reference sequence). The CDR3 has 13 amino acids. CDR3 sequence reads: CASSGPSRQEQYF. In DNA form, the CDR3 reads TGCGCCAGCTCGGGGCCTAGCCGACAAGAGCAGTACTTC.

This rearrangement joins TRBV20-1 to TRBJ1-6; D remains ambiguous. The CDR3 extends over 14 amino acids. With 2 bases removed from V and 7 bases from J, the gap between germline ends came to 12 bases. The V gene's germline CDR1 is DFQATT and CDR2 SNEGSKA (reference sequence). CDR3 bases: TGCAGTGCTAGATTCGGGGATGGGAATTCACCCCTCCACTTT. Translated: CSARFGDGNSPLHF.